The 19 T cell receptor beta chains below were found in one sample sequenced in a study of memory CD4+ T cells and cytomegalovirus serostatus. This table comes from immunoSEQ multiplex PCR, and its TCRdb copy is limited to in-frame clones, with some not included. The sample has tens of thousands of clones; around 80% are singletons. The sort gate was single viable CD3+CD4+CD8-CD45RO+ cells for memory CD4+ T cells. Input material: memory CD4+ T cells from blood. These receptors were taken from an adult in good health and CMV-seronegative.

This clone has just one count. The chain carries TRBV9 and TRBJ2-1; TRBD1 is a possible D gene (7 bases). CDR1 is SGDLS and CDR2 is YYNGEE in the germline V gene. The CDR3 sequence is 15 residues long. Trimming stripped 6 bases from V and 6 bases from J, with 19 bases between. Written as DNA, the CDR3 is TGTGCCAGCACCTTTGGGGCAGGGGGGTTCAATGAGCAGTTCTTC. Protein product: CASTFGAGGFNEQFF.

CDR3 residues: CASSLSSGRATDTQYF. In DNA, the CDR3 is TGTGCCAGCTCACTCTCTAGCGGGAGGGCCACAGATACGCAGTATTTT. The rearrangement joins TRBV18 to TRBJ2-3; 12 bases line up with TRBD2. Trimming removed 4 bases from V and 2 bases from J; junction bases left unmatched: 4. Germline values: CDR1 KGHSH, CDR2 LQKENI. CDR3 size: 16 residues.

This clone was counted once. The V and J genes are TRBV14 and TRBJ2-3; D is perhaps TRBD2 (5 bases). V shed 0 bases and J shed 1 base, with 14 bases lying between them. From germline, CDR1 is SGHDN and CDR2 FVKESK. The CDR3 has 17 amino acids. The CDR3 spells CASSQDRGSGGTDTQYF. The CDR3 nucleotides read TGTGCCAGCAGCCAAGATAGAGGGAGCGGCGGCACAGATACGCAGTATTTT.

The CDR3 is CASSPEVLLKGEQYF. In DNA, the CDR3 is TGTGCCAGCAGCCCCGAGGTCTTACTCAAAGGGGAGCAGTACTTC. This rearrangement joins TRBV7-9 to TRBJ2-7; unclear D gene. Germline V gene data show CDR1 as SEHNR and CDR2 as FQNEAQ (reference sequence). CDR3 size: 15 residues. Between the trimmed V and J ends, which lost 5 bases and 7 bases, there was a span of 21 bases.

This chain connects TRBV4-2 to TRBJ2-2; TRBD2 might be the D (6 bases). Deletions cut 1 base from V and 2 bases from J, with 8 bases between. Germline V gene lookup returns CDR1 LGHNA and CDR2 YNFKEQ. The CDR3 runs 15 residues. The CDR3 is CASSQGRGNTGELFF. CDR3 bases: TGTGCCAGCAGCCAAGGGAGGGGTAACACCGGGGAGCTGTTTTTT.

The chain recombines TRBV18 with TRBJ2-5; D unclear. In germline, CDR1 is KGHSH, CDR2 LQKENI. The CDR3 runs to 13 residues. V was clipped by 5 bases and J by 4 bases, with 11 bases between them. CDR3: CASSYPPLETQYF. The CDR3 DNA reads as TGTGCCAGCTCATACCCCCCCTTAGAGACCCAGTACTTC.

The chain links TRBV4-3 to TRBJ1-2; 8 nucleotides match TRBD1. Germline V CDR1 and CDR2: LGHNA, YSLEER. J was trimmed by 8 bases and V by 6 bases; bases with no gene match: 11. CDR3 length: 14 amino acids. As DNA, the CDR3 is TGCGCCAGCAGGCAAAGACAGGGGATCAGCGGCTACACCTTC. The encoded protein is CASRQRQGISGYTF.

The gene calls are TRBV11-3 and TRBJ2-1; 8 positions match TRBD2. Germline V gene data show CDR1 as SGHNT and CDR2 as YENEEA. The junction had 2 bases not matched to a gene; V was cut back by 0 bases and J by 4 bases. The CDR3 sequence is 15 residues long. DNA of the CDR3: TGTGCCAGCAGCTTAGAGACTAGCGCGTACAATGAGCAGTTCTTC. The encoded protein is CASSLETSAYNEQFF.

V is TRBV5-4 and J is TRBJ2-5; D may correspond to TRBD1 or TRBD2 (5 bases each). V was pared by 3 bases and J by 2 bases, with 11 bases between. Germline V gives CDR1 SGHNT, CDR2 YYREEE (reference sequence). The CDR3 runs 14 residues. CDR3 DNA sequence: TGTGCCAGCAGCTCGGGGACGGCACAAGAGACCCAGTACTTC. Its translation: CASSSGTAQETQYF.

The J gene is TRBJ2-1, the V gene TRBV7-8, with 7 bases fitting TRBD1. The length of the CDR3 is 13 residues. J lost 7 bases, V lost 6 bases, and 6 bases had no gene match. Germline lookup yields CDR1 SGHVS and CDR2 FQNEAQ. CDR3 nucleotide sequence: TGTGCCAGCAGACTGGACAGGTCAAATGAGCAGTTCTTC. It is translated as CASRLDRSNEQFF. The entire variable domain, with the rest obtained from reference TRBV7-8 and TRBJ2-1, is as follows: GAGVSQSPRYKVAKRGQDVALRCDPISGHVSLFWYQQALGQGPEFLTYFQNEAQLDKSGLPSDRFFAERPEGSVSTLKIQRTQQEDSAVYLCASRLDRSNEQFFGPGTRLTVL.

J is TRBJ2-1 and V is TRBV14, with 8 bases lining up with TRBD2. Germline CDR1 and CDR2: SGHDN and FVKESK. The trim removed 4 bases at V and 6 bases at J, leaving 8 bases unmatched. There are 15 residues in the CDR3. CDR3 loop: CASSPLREGSNEQFF. CDR3 in DNA: TGTGCCAGCAGCCCCCTACGGGAGGGCTCCAATGAGCAGTTCTTC.

The chain recombines TRBV29-1 with TRBJ1-4; no definite D call. The V gene's germline CDR1 is SQVTM and CDR2 ANQGSEA. CDR3 length equals 12 residues. V was pared by 4 bases and J by 16 bases, with 19 bases between. CDR3 nucleotide sequence: TGCAGCGTTGGGTCCCAGAGAGAAGTTCCGTTTTTT. Translating it yields CSVGSQREVPFF.

V and J are TRBV11-3 and TRBJ1-1; the match to TRBD1 covers 8 bases. The junction had 11 bases not matched to a gene; V was cut back by 4 bases and J by 1 base. The germline gives CDR1 SGHNT, CDR2 YENEEA. The length of the CDR3 is 17 residues. As DNA, the CDR3 is TGTGCCAGCAGCTCACCAGGTGGCAGGGGGCCGAACACTGAAGCTTTCTTT. Translating it yields CASSSPGGRGPNTEAFF.

The V gene is TRBV2, the J gene TRBJ1-1, with D unclear. V was shortened by 2 bases and J by 0 bases, with 10 bases between the two germline ends. The CDR3 length is 15 residues. The germline gives CDR1 SNHLY, CDR2 FYNNEI. CDR3 nucleotide sequence: TGTGCCAGCAGTGAAAGTTTGAGGATGAACACTGAAGCTTTCTTT. Protein product: CASSESLRMNTEAFF.

The V and J genes are TRBV7-8 and TRBJ2-1; 8 nucleotides align to TRBD1. J lost 8 bases, V lost 1 base, and 7 bases had no gene match. Germline loops: CDR1 SGHVS, CDR2 FQNEAQ. This CDR3 has 15 residues. The chain's CDR3 is CASSLVAQGVDEQFF. As DNA, the CDR3 is TGTGCCAGCAGCTTAGTAGCACAGGGGGTCGATGAGCAGTTCTTC.

V and J are TRBV19 and TRBJ2-7; TRBD1 matches at 10 bases. The J segment lost 7 bases and the V segment lost 1 base, leaving 7 bases of the junction unmatched. Looked up from germline, CDR1 is LNHDA and CDR2 is SQIVND (reference sequence). The CDR3 extends over 15 amino acids. The CDR3 nucleotides read TGTGCCAGTAGTATAGGAGGACAGGGGGTCTGGGAGCAGTACTTC. It yields the protein CASSIGGQGVWEQYF.

This clone was recorded a few times. Written as DNA, the CDR3 is TGTGCCAGCATTGCGGACAGGGGGCTCAATCAGCCCCAGCATTTT. It is translated as CASIADRGLNQPQHF. This chain uses TRBV6-1 with TRBJ1-5; TRBD1 agrees at 11 bases. The CDR3 totals 15 residues. V trimming: 7 bases; J trimming: 3 bases; junction bases outside the gene matches: 5. In germline, CDR1 is MNHNS, CDR2 SASEGT.

The genes are TRBV10-2 and TRBJ1-4; 11 positions match TRBD1. Looked up from germline, CDR1 is WSHSY and CDR2 is SAAADI. The CDR3 extends over 20 amino acids. V trimming: 2 bases; J trimming: 8 bases; junction bases outside the gene matches: 19. Written as DNA, the CDR3 is TGCGCCAGCAGTGAGCCTTCCGAGGGGACAGGGGGTCGCCGGCGCGAAAAACTGTTTTTT. This sequence encodes CASSEPSEGTGGRRREKLFF.

This clone was seen a handful of times. The chain combines TRBV10-3 with TRBJ2-1; 7 bases line up with TRBD2. Per germline, CDR1 ENHRY and CDR2 SYGVKD. Trimming took 7 bases from V and 10 from J; bases not matched to a gene: 13. The length of the CDR3 is 14 residues. The CDR3 reads CAIKVLEAGPEQFF. DNA for the CDR3: TGTGCCATCAAAGTTCTGGAAGCGGGACCCGAGCAGTTCTTC.